The subject of this entry is one T cell receptor beta chain. Seattle patients were enrolled while actively infected and followed longitudinally. These data come from a study of blood T cell repertoires in COVID-19. Looking at the study overall: From T cells, B-cell-depleted T cells, or PBMCs came the material, which was cDNA or gDNA.

This CDR3 has 14 amino acids. Germline V gives CDR1 SNHLY, CDR2 FYNNEI. V was pared by 6 bases and J by 6 bases, with 7 bases of the junction left unmatched. Assay: immunoSEQ multiplex PCR; the TCRdb copy retains only in-frame clones and omits some. The table shows some 390,000 clones, with around 87% occurring only once. The genes are TRBV2 and TRBJ1-5; TRBD1 matches at 8 bases. The TCR was taken from a woman aged 60-70 years with COVID-19, enrolled during active disease. The sample taken for sequencing was peripheral blood. CDR3 bases: TGTGCCAGCAGCCGAGACAGGGGAGGTCAGCCCCAGCATTTT. It encodes CASSRDRGGQPQHF.